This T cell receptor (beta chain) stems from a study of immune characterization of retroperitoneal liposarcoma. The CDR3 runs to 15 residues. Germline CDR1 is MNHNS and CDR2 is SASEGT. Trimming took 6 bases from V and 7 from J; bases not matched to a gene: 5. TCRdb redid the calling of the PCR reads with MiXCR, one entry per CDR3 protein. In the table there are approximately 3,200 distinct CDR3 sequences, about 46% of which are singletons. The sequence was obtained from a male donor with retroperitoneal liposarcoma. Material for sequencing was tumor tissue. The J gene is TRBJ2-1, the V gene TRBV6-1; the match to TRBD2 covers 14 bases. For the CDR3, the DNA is TGTGCCAGCAGGGGACTAGCGGGAGAATTGAATGAGCAGTTCTTC. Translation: CASRGLAGELNEQFF.